This entry concerns a single T cell receptor beta chain. Its antigen is currently not known. Per-nucleotide qualities are absent, and no much larger clonotype sits a single base away. These data are taken from a study of blood T cell repertoires in COVID-19 (dated by TCRdb to the early 2020s). Background for the entire study: The collaborator samples originated in the United States, Italy and Spain and spanned the acute and convalescent phases of COVID-19. The material from the prospective study consisted of cDNA or gDNA derived from T cells, B-cell-depleted T cells, or PBMCs. The dataset comprised deeply sampled blood TCRbeta repertoires from subjects exposed to, actively infected with, or recovered from COVID-19. The repertoires were made available in a free public database intended to serve as a resource for research on the immune response to SARS-CoV-2. The samples were drawn from two sources: the first 160 participants of the ongoing ImmuneRACE study, and 1,000 to 1,500 subjects contributed by 6 global collaborators. A de-identified subject ID, COVID-19 status, age in years and sex were almost always included in the sample metadata. Where available, HLA class I and class II types were obtained from metadata supplied by the sample provider rather than from assay-based typing.

V lost 0 bases and J lost 6 bases; the stretch between them is 8 bases long. Sequences LNHDA (CDR1) and SQIVND (CDR2) are obtained from the germline V gene (reference sequence). Reading from cysteine to phenylalanine, the CDR3 counts 13 amino acids. Only the CDR3 DNA is retained, 39 bases long and in frame from the first base. TCRbeta CDR3 regions were amplified from genomic DNA using the immunoSEQ Assay, a bias-controlled multiplex PCR. The original methods were these. The number of nucleated cells in each sample was estimated by amplification of reference gene primers within the assay. To quantify the absolute abundance of each unique TCRbeta CDR3 rearrangement, sequence reads were collapsed and filtered. For each sample, productive Simpson clonality was calculated as the square root of Simpson's diversity index over productive rearrangements. As stored in TCRdb, this immuneACCESS dataset retains in-frame rearrangements with V and J assigned. A fraction of the clones does not appear; measured against another copy, unresolved V genes explain less than half of the discrepancy, and the remainder lacks a known reason. V, J and clone size are those of that table, while D and trimming were read from the DNA. A total of some 110,000 clones appear in this sample, approximately 82% of them only once. The top ten clonotypes cover approximately 15% of the sample.

Whole blood was collected in K2EDTA tubes by collaborating institutions according to the institutions' own protocols. For TCRbeta analysis, collaborator samples were shipped as frozen whole blood, as isolated PBMCs, or as DNA extracted from either sample type. Summary of the overall study and its limitations: The quantity of clinical and demographic metadata differed by source and by participant and was supplied without curation.

The sequence links TRBV19 to TRBJ2-5, with TRBD2 tentatively as D gene (5 bases match). Sequenced sample: peripheral blood. The clonotype originates from a woman older than 75 with acute or convalescent COVID-19. The DNA reads as follows: TGTGCCAGTAGTATAGAGGAGGCCAAGACCCAGTACTTC. Translated, it gives CASSIEEAKTQYF.